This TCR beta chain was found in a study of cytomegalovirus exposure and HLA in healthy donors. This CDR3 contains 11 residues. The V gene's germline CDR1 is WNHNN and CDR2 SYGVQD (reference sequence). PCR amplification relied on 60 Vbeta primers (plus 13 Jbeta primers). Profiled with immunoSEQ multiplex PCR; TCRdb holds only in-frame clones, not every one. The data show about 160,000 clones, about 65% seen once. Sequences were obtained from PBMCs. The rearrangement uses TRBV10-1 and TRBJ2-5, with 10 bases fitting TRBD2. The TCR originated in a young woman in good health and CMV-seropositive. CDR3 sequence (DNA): TGCGCTAGCGGGGGGCAAGAGACCCAGTACTTC. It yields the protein CASGGQETQYF.